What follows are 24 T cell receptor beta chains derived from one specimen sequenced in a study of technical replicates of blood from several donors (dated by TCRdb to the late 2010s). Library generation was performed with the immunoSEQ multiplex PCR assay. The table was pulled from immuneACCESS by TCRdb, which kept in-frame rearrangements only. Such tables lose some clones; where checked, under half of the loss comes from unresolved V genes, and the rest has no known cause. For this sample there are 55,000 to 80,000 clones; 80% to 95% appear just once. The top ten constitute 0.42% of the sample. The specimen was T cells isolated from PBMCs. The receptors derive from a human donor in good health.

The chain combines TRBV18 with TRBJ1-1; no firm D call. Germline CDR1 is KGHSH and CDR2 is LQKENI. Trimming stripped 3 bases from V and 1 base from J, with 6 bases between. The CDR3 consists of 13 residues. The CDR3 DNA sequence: TGTGCCAGCTCACCCCGGGAGAACACTGAAGCTTTCTTT. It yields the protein CASSPRENTEAFF.

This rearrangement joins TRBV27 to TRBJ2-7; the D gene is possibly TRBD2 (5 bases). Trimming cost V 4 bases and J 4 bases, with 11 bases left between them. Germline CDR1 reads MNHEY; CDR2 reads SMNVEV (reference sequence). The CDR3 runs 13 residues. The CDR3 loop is CASSYLGGYEQYF. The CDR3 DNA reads TGTGCCAGCAGTTACCTAGGCGGGTACGAGCAGTACTTC.

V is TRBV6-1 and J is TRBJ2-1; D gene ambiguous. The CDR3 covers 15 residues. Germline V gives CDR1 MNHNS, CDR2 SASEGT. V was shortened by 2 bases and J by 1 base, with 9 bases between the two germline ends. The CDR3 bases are TGTGCCAGCAGTGAACGTCGAGCTTCCTACAATGAGCAGTTCTTC. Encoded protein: CASSERRASYNEQFF.

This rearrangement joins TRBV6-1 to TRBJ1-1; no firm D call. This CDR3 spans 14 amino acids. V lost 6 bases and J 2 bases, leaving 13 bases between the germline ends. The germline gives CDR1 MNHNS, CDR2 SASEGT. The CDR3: CASRQPIRNTEAFF. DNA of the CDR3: TGTGCCAGCAGACAGCCGATAAGAAACACTGAAGCTTTCTTT.

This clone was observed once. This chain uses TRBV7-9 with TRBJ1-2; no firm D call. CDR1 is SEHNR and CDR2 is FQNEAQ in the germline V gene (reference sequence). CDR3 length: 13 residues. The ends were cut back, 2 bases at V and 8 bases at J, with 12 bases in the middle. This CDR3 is CASSLTGDGGYTF. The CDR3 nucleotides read TGTGCCAGCAGCTTAACGGGAGACGGGGGCTACACCTTC. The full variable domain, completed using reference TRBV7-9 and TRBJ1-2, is DTGVSQNPRHKITKRGQNVTFRCDPISEHNRLYWYRQTLGQGPEFLTYFQNEAQLEKSRLLSDRFSAERPKGSFSTLEIQRTEQGDSAMYLCASSLTGDGGYTFGSGTRLTVV.

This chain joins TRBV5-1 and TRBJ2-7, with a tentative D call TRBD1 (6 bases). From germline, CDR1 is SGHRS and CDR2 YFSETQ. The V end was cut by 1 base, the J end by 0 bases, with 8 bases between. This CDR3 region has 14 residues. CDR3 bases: TGCGCCAGCAGCTTGACAGGGTCCTCCTACGAGCAGTACTTC. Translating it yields CASSLTGSSYEQYF.

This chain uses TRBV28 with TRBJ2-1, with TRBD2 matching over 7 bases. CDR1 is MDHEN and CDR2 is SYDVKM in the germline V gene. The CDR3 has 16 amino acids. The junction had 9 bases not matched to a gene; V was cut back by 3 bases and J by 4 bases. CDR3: CASSLTLAGTYNEQFF. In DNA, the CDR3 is TGTGCCAGCAGTTTGACGTTAGCGGGTACATACAATGAGCAGTTCTTC.

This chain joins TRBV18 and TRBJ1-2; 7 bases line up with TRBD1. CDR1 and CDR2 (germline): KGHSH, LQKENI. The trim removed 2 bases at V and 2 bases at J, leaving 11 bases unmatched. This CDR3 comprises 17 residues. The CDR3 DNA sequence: TGTGCCAGCTCACCAGTCCTAGGACAGGCAAAAAACTATGGCTACACCTTC. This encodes CASSPVLGQAKNYGYTF.

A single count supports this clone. DNA for the CDR3: TGTGCCAGCAGTGACAGGCCCTACTCCTACGAGCAGTACTTC. Its translation: CASSDRPYSYEQYF. This chain links TRBV2 with TRBJ2-7, with D unclear. CDR3 size: 14 residues. Germline CDR1 reads SNHLY; CDR2 reads FYNNEI. Trimming cost V 3 bases and J 0 bases, with 9 bases left between them.

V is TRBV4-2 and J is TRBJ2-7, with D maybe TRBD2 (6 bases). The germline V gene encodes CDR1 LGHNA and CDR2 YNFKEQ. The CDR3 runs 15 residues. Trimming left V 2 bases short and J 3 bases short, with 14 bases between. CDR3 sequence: CASSQSAGTIYEQYF. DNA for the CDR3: TGTGCCAGCAGCCAATCTGCGGGAACGATCTACGAGCAGTACTTC.

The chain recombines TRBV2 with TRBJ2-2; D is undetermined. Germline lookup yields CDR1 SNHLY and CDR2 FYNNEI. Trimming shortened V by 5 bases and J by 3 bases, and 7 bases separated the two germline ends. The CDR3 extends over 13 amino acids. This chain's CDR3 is CASSYRDTGELFF. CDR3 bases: TGTGCCAGCAGTTACAGAGACACCGGGGAGCTGTTTTTT.

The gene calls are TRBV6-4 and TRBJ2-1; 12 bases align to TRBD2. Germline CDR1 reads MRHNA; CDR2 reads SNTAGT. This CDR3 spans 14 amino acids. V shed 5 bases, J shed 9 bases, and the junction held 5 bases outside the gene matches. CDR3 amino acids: CASSQLAGGSEQFF. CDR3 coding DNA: TGTGCCAGCAGTCAACTAGCGGGAGGCAGTGAGCAGTTCTTC.

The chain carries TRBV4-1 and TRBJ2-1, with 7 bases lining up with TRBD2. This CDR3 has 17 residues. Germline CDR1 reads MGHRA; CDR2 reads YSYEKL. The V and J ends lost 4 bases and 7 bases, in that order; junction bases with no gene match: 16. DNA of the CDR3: TGCGCCAGCAGCCTATATTATGGGGGAGGGCCCGAGAATGAGCAGTTCTTC. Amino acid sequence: CASSLYYGGGPENEQFF.

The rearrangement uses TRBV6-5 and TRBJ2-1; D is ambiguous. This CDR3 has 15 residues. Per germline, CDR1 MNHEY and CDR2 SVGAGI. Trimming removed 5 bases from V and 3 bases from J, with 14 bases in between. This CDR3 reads CASSPTTTVYNEQFF. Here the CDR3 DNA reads TGTGCCAGCAGTCCCACTACTACTGTCTACAATGAGCAGTTCTTC.

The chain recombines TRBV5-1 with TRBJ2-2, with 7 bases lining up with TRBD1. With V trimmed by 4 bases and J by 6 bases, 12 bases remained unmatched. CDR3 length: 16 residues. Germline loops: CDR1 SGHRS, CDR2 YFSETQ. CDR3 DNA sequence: TGCGCCAGCAGCGTTGCTACAGGGGTAGTTTCCGGGGAGCTGTTTTTT. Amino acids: CASSVATGVVSGELFF.

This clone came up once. The CDR3 nucleotides read TGTGCCAGCAGTTTAGTAAGAGCAGATACGCAGTATTTT. It yields the protein CASSLVRADTQYF. The chain is built from TRBV27 and TRBJ2-3; no clear D gene. Germline CDR1 and CDR2: MNHEY and SMNVEV (reference sequence). The CDR3 runs to 13 residues. Trimming shortened V by 2 bases and J by 4 bases, and 7 bases separated the two germline ends.

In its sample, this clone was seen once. The CDR3 DNA follows: TGTGCCAGCAGCTTAGACGACACCTACGAGCAGTACTTC. It yields the protein CASSLDDTYEQYF. This chain joins TRBV7-9 and TRBJ2-7, with D uncertain. Trimming took off 1 base at V and 2 bases at J, with 6 bases between the two ends. The CDR3 has 13 amino acids. Per germline, CDR1 SEHNR and CDR2 FQNEAQ (reference sequence).

CDR3 sequence reads: CASSEAGHRYF. CDR3 in DNA: TGTGCCAGCAGCGAAGCGGGACACCGATACTTC. The chain has TRBV7-8 and TRBJ2-5; TRBD2 might be the D (7 bases). The CDR3 consists of 11 residues. In germline, CDR1 is SGHVS, CDR2 FQNEAQ. The ends were cut back, 5 bases at V and 14 bases at J, with 15 bases in the middle. The entire variable domain, with the rest obtained from reference TRBV7-8 and TRBJ2-5, is as follows: GAGVSQSPRYKVAKRGQDVALRCDPISGHVSLFWYQQALGQGPEFLTYFQNEAQLDKSGLPSDRFFAERPEGSVSTLKIQRTQQEDSAVYLCASSEAGHRYFGPGTRLLVL.

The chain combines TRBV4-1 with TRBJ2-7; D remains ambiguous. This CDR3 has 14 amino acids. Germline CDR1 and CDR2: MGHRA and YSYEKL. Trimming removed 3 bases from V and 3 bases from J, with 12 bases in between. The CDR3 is CASSQKNSGYEQYF. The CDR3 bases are TGCGCCAGCAGCCAGAAGAACTCGGGCTACGAGCAGTACTTC.

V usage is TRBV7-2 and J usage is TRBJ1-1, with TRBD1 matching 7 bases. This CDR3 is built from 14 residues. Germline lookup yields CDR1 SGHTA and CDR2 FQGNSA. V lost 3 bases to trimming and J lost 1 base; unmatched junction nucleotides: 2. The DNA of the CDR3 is TGTGCCAGCAGCTTCGGGACAGCGAACACTGAAGCTTTCTTT. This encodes CASSFGTANTEAFF.

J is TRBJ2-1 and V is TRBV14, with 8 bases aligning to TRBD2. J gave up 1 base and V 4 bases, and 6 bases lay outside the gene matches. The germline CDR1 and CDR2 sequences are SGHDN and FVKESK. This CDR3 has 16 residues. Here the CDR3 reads CASSLAPGGSYNEQFF. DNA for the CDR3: TGTGCCAGCAGCCTAGCCCCGGGAGGGTCCTACAATGAGCAGTTCTTC.

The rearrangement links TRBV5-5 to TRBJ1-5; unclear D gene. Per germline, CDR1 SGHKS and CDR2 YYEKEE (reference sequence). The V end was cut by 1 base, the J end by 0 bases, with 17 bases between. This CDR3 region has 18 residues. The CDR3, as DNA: TGTGCCAGCAGCTTGTCAACAGCGGCCCTTTATAGCAATCAGCCCCAGCATTTT. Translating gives CASSLSTAALYSNQPQHF.

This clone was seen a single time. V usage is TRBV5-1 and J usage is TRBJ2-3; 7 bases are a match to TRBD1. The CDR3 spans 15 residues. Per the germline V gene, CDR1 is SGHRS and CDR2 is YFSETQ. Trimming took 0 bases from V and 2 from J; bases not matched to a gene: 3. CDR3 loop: CASSLGGQFTDTQYF. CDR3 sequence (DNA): TGCGCCAGCAGCTTGGGGGGACAGTTCACAGATACGCAGTATTTT.

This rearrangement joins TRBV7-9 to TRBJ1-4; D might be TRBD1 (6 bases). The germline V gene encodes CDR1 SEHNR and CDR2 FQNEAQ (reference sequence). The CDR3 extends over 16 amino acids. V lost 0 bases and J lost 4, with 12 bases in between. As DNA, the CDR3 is TGTGCCAGCAGCTTAGCCACAGGGTTTATTAATGAAAAACTGTTTTTT. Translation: CASSLATGFINEKLFF.